A single sample is the source of the 25 T cell receptor beta chains below, sequenced in a study of T-cell reconstitution after alpha-beta-depleted transplantation in children. Preparation of the TCRbeta library used unique molecular identifiers. TCRdb reanalysed the PCR reads using MiXCR and keeps one entry per CDR3 protein. Here the sample spans over 300,000 distinct CDR3 sequences, 10% to 13% being singletons. Sequenced here: PBMCs from the stem cell graft donor, sampled from the stem cell graft. Every receptor here comes from a human donor who donated a stem cell graft to a child with acute lymphoblastic leukemia.

This clonotype was recorded a few times. The chain employs TRBV12-3 or TRBV12-4 and TRBJ1-5; TRBD1 agrees at 7 bases. V lost 5 bases, J lost 5 bases, and 9 bases stayed unmatched. The CDR3 totals 15 residues. The CDR3 nucleotides are TGTGCCAGCAGTGGGCCAGGGGGAGAATATCAGCCCCAGCATTTT. Amino acid sequence: CASSGPGGEYQPQHF.

This clonotype was seen at least ten times. The rearrangement uses TRBV7-3 and TRBJ2-7; TRBD1 matches at 7 bases. The CDR3 has 14 residues. The V gene's germline CDR1 is SGHTA and CDR2 FQGTGA. J gave up 2 bases and V 5 bases, and 6 bases lay outside the gene matches. The CDR3 region has the DNA TGTGCCAGCAGCACCCCCGGGACAGCCTACGAGCAGTACTTC. This gives the protein CASSTPGTAYEQYF.

V is TRBV7-3 and J is TRBJ2-1, with TRBD2 matching 11 bases. V shed 5 bases and J 5 bases; nucleotides not matched to a gene: 5. This CDR3 comprises 15 residues. Germline lookup yields CDR1 SGHTA and CDR2 FQGTGA. CDR3 bases: TGTGCCAGCAGCCCAACTAGCGGGAGTGACAATGAGCAGTTCTTC. It encodes CASSPTSGSDNEQFF.

V usage is TRBV7-2 and J usage is TRBJ2-3; D is uncertain. The germline V gene encodes CDR1 SGHTA and CDR2 FQGNSA. There are 14 residues in the CDR3. Trimming shortened V by 1 base and J by 2 bases, and 7 bases separated the two germline ends. The DNA of the CDR3 is TGTGCCAGCAGCTTAGGGCTCTTCACAGATACGCAGTATTTT. Translating it yields CASSLGLFTDTQYF.

At least ten counts were recorded for this clonotype. V gene TRBV28 combines with J gene TRBJ1-1, with TRBD1 matching over 10 bases. The V gene's germline CDR1 is MDHEN and CDR2 SYDVKM. CDR3 size: 14 residues. Unmatched junction bases numbered 2, after V lost 3 bases and J lost 4 bases. Here the CDR3 DNA reads TGTGCCAGCAGTTTGGACAGGGGGGCCACTGAAGCTTTCTTT. Its protein is CASSLDRGATEAFF.

The genes are TRBV10-3 and TRBJ2-1; 9 bases align to TRBD2. This CDR3 has 16 residues. Losses at the gene ends were 4 bases for V and 5 bases for J; bases not matched to a gene: 9. Per the germline V gene, CDR1 is ENHRY and CDR2 is SYGVKD. Here the CDR3 DNA reads TGTGCCATCAGTGGGACTAGCGAGATACTCAACAATGAGCAGTTCTTC. It encodes CAISGTSEILNNEQFF.

The chain couples TRBV5-1 to TRBJ2-2; a possible D gene is TRBD2 (5 bases). V was cut by 4 bases and J by 6 bases, with 10 bases left in between. This CDR3 spans 13 amino acids. Germline lookup yields CDR1 SGHRS and CDR2 YFSETQ. The CDR3 region has the DNA TGCGCCAGCAGCGTTAGCGATGCCGGGGAGCTGTTTTTT. Translated, it gives CASSVSDAGELFF.

The V and J genes are TRBV7-2 and TRBJ2-5, with 13 bases identical to TRBD2. Germline-derived CDR1 and CDR2 are SGHTA and FQGNSA. Trimming cost V 5 bases and J 12 bases; bases outside gene matches: 12. CDR3 length: 15 amino acids. The CDR3 protein is CASSPSFGLAGEEYF. The CDR3, as DNA: TGTGCCAGCAGCCCTAGTTTTGGACTAGCGGGAGAGGAGTACTTC.

This chain joins TRBV29-1 and TRBJ2-3; 12 bases are shared with TRBD2. After removal of 3 bases from V and 3 bases from J, the junction contained 1 base not matched to a gene. The V gene's germline CDR1 is SQVTM and CDR2 ANQGSEA. This CDR3 contains 14 residues. CDR3 DNA sequence: TGCAGCGTTGACGGACTAGCGGGGACAGATACGCAGTATTTT. Amino acids: CSVDGLAGTDTQYF.

This clonotype has ten or more counts. The J gene is TRBJ2-7, the V gene TRBV7-3; tentative D call: TRBD2 (5 bases). CDR1 and CDR2 (germline): SGHTA, FQGTGA. Trimming shortened V by 2 bases and J by 6 bases, and 17 bases separated the two germline ends. The CDR3 loop spans 15 amino acids. This chain's CDR3 is CASSLEGSLSSEQYF. In DNA form, the CDR3 reads TGTGCCAGCAGCTTAGAGGGCTCCCTATCGAGCGAGCAGTACTTC. The entire variable domain, with the rest obtained from reference TRBV7-3 and TRBJ2-7, is as follows: GAGVSQTPSNKVTEKGKYVELRCDPISGHTALYWYRQSLGQGPEFLIYFQGTGAADDSGLPNDRFFAVRPEGSVSTLKIQRTERGDSAVYLCASSLEGSLSSEQYFGPGTRLTVT.

The rearrangement uses TRBV27 and TRBJ1-6, with D unresolved. V shed 6 bases and J shed 0 bases, with 12 bases lying between them. The CDR3 is 16 residues long. Germline CDR1 is MNHEY and CDR2 is SMNVEV (reference sequence). The CDR3 nucleotides read TGTGCCAGCAGACCGGGCCCGTACTCCTATAATTCACCCCTCCACTTT. Amino acids: CASRPGPYSYNSPLHF.

This clonotype appeared a few times. This sequence joins TRBV7-9 and TRBJ2-1; 10 bases align to TRBD2. J was trimmed by 0 bases and V by 10 bases; bases with no gene match: 6. CDR1 SEHNR and CDR2 FQNEAQ come from the germline V gene (reference sequence). CDR3 length: 15 amino acids. The CDR3 loop is CAIGLAASSYNEQFF. CDR3 bases: TGTGCCATTGGACTAGCGGCCAGCTCCTACAATGAGCAGTTCTTC.

The gene calls are TRBV5-1 and TRBJ2-7, with 8 bases lining up with TRBD2. This CDR3 contains 15 residues. Germline CDR1 reads SGHRS; CDR2 reads YFSETQ. V lost 0 bases and J lost 3; bases outside the gene matches: 5. The CDR3 region is CASSLEVLAGYEQYF. In nucleotides, the CDR3 is TGCGCCAGCAGCTTGGAAGTCCTAGCGGGCTACGAGCAGTACTTC.

This clonotype was detected only a few times. This sequence joins TRBV28 and TRBJ2-7; no clear D gene. CDR1 and CDR2 (germline): MDHEN, SYDVKM. The CDR3 contains 13 residues. Deletions cut 5 bases from V and 4 bases from J, with 12 bases between. CDR3 in amino acids: CASSPIGWYEQYF. The CDR3 DNA reads as TGTGCCAGCAGTCCGATTGGGTGGTACGAGCAGTACTTC. Complete variable domain (other parts from reference TRBV28 and TRBJ2-7): DVKVTQSSRYLVKRTGEKVFLECVQDMDHENMFWYRQDPGLGLRLIYFSYDVKMKEKGDIPEGYSVSREKKERFSLILESASTNQTSMYLCASSPIGWYEQYFGPGTRLTVT.

The chain has TRBV27 and TRBJ2-7, with D possibly TRBD1 on 5 matching bases. The V and J ends lost 5 bases and 4 bases respectively, with 12 bases between them. CDR1 and CDR2 from the germline V gene are MNHEY and SMNVEV (reference sequence). CDR3 length: 13 amino acids. The CDR3 region has the DNA TGTGCCAGCAGTCTCCGGACAACTTACGAGCAGTACTTC. Protein sequence: CASSLRTTYEQYF.

The CDR3: CASSEVSGGYGYTF. The DNA of the CDR3 is TGTGCCAGCAGTGAGGTTTCGGGAGGCTATGGCTACACCTTC. This sequence joins TRBV25-1 and TRBJ1-2; D is unresolved. The CDR3 consists of 14 residues. Germline CDR1 reads MGHDK; CDR2 reads SYGVNS. V was clipped by 3 bases and J by 4 bases, with 12 bases between them.

In its sample, this clonotype was seen a few times. The chain combines TRBV11-2 with TRBJ2-4; 10 nucleotides agree with TRBD1. With 5 bases clipped from V and 7 bases from J, the junction kept 11 bases outside the gene matches. This CDR3 is built from 16 residues. Germline V gene data show CDR1 as SGHAT and CDR2 as FQNNGV. The CDR3 region has the DNA TGTGCCAGCAGCCCCCCGGGACAGGGGTTTGTGAACATTCAGTACTTC. Amino acids: CASSPPGQGFVNIQYF.

The sample holds a few counts of this clonotype. The chain links TRBV6-5 to TRBJ1-1; D remains unclear. V was trimmed by 2 bases and J by 1 base, leaving 14 bases between them. CDR3 length: 16 residues. Per germline, CDR1 MNHEY and CDR2 SVGAGI. The CDR3 DNA reads as TGTGCCAGCAGTTACGACGGCTCCGAGCCGAACACTGAAGCTTTCTTT. It yields the protein CASSYDGSEPNTEAFF.

This clonotype was picked up a small number of times. The chain has TRBV11-2 and TRBJ2-3; a possible D gene is TRBD2 (8 bases). CDR3 size: 18 residues. The V end lost 3 bases, the J end lost 6 bases, and 25 bases lay between the germline ends. Germline assignment: CDR1 SGHAT and CDR2 FQNNGV. CDR3 nucleotides: TGTGCCAGCAGCTTTCGCAGGGGGTTACTGACTAGCGTGGATACGCAGTATTTT. Its protein is CASSFRRGLLTSVDTQYF. Combining the CDR3 with reference TRBV11-2 and TRBJ2-3 gives the whole variable domain EAGVAQSPRYKIIEKRQSVAFWCNPISGHATLYWYQQILGQGPKLLIQFQNNGVVDDSQLPKDRFSAERLKGVDSTLKIQPAKLEDSAVYLCASSFRRGLLTSVDTQYFGPGTRLTVL.

The chain uses TRBV12-3 or TRBV12-4 and TRBJ2-7, with 8 bases matching TRBD2. With V trimmed by 8 bases and J by 3 bases, 9 bases remained unmatched. This CDR3 comprises 14 residues. The CDR3 loop is CASLKGLGFYEQYF. CDR3 bases: TGTGCCAGCCTGAAGGGACTAGGTTTCTACGAGCAGTACTTC.

The chain joins TRBV12-5 to TRBJ2-7; TRBD2 matches 11 bases. After removal of 7 bases from V and 1 base from J, the junction contained 3 bases not matched to a gene. This CDR3 comprises 14 residues. Germline-derived CDR1 and CDR2 are LGHNT and FRNRAP. The CDR3 DNA sequence: TGTGCTAGTGAGCGGACTAGCGGGTCCTACGAGCAGTACTTC. Translating it yields CASERTSGSYEQYF.

The chain couples TRBV5-1 to TRBJ2-1; maybe TRBD1 (6 bases). Trimming pared 0 bases from V and 9 bases from J, leaving 16 bases between. Germline V gives CDR1 SGHRS, CDR2 YFSETQ. The CDR3 runs to 15 residues. CDR3 nucleotide sequence: TGCGCCAGCAGCTTGGAGGACAGCACGAGGACTGAGCAGTTCTTC. Translation: CASSLEDSTRTEQFF.

The V gene is TRBV20-1, the J gene TRBJ2-7; 7 positions agree with TRBD2. Germline-derived CDR1 and CDR2 are DFQATT and SNEGSKA (reference sequence). The ends lost 6 bases at V and 7 bases at J; junction bases unmatched: 6. The CDR3 has 11 amino acids. The CDR3 loop reads CSASPAGEQYF. Written as DNA, the CDR3 is TGCAGTGCGTCCCCAGCGGGGGAGCAGTACTTC.

This clonotype was seen at least ten times. The chain uses TRBV20-1 and TRBJ2-7; 14 nucleotides line up with TRBD2. V gave up 0 bases and J gave up 5 bases; unmatched junction bases: 3. There are 15 residues in the CDR3. Germline lookup yields CDR1 DFQATT and CDR2 SNEGSKA (reference sequence). The CDR3 DNA reads as TGCAGTGCTAGAGAAGGGACTAGCGGGAGCCACGAGCAGTACTTC. This sequence encodes CSAREGTSGSHEQYF.

The sample holds a few counts of this clonotype. V and J are TRBV4-2 and TRBJ2-3; TRBD2 matches 8 bases. The V and J ends lost 3 bases and 1 base, in that order; junction bases with no gene match: 12. The CDR3 runs to 18 residues. Germline values: CDR1 LGHNA, CDR2 YNFKEQ. The CDR3 loop is CASSQEVTLADRTDTQYF. CDR3 DNA sequence: TGTGCCAGCAGCCAGGAGGTGACACTAGCGGACCGCACAGATACGCAGTATTTT.